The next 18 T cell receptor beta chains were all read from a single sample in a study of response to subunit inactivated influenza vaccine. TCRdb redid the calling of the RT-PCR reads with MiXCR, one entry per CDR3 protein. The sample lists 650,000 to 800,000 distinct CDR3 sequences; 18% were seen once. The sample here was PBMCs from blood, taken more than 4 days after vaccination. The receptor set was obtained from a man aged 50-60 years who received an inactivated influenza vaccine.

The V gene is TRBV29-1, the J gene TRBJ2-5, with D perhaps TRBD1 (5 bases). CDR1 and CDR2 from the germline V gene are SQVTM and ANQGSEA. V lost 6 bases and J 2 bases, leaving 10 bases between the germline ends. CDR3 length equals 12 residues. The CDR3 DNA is TGCAGCGTCAGGGATCTTCAAGAGACCCAGTACTTC. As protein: CSVRDLQETQYF.

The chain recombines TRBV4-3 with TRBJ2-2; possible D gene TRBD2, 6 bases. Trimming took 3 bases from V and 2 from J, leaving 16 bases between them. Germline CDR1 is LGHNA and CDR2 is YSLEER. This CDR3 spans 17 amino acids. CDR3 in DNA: TGCGCCAGCAGCCATGAACCGGGACTGGACAACACCGGGGAGCTGTTTTTT. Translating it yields CASSHEPGLDNTGELFF.

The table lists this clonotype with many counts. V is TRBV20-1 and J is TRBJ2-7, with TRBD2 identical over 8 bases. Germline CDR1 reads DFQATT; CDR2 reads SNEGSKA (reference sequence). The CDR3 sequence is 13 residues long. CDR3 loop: CGSWVAGSYEQYF. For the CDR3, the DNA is TGCGGCTCCTGGGTAGCGGGATCCTACGAGCAGTACTTC.

The CDR3 here is CASGDRGGNIQYF. The DNA of the CDR3 is TGTGCCAGTGGGGACAGGGGCGGAAACATTCAGTACTTC. The chain has TRBV12-3 or TRBV12-4 and TRBJ2-4, with TRBD1 identical over 10 bases. The length of the CDR3 is 13 residues. V shed 9 bases and J 6 bases; nucleotides not matched to a gene: 5.

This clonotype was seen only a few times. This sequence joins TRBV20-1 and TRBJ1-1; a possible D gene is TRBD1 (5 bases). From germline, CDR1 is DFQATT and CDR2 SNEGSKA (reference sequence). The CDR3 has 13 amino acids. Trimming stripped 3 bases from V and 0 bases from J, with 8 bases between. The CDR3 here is CSASGHLNTEAFF. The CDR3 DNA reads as TGCAGTGCTAGTGGACACCTGAACACTGAAGCTTTCTTT.

CDR3 amino acids: CSARDSGPIGPLHF. The DNA of the CDR3 is TGCAGTGCTAGAGATTCAGGCCCGATAGGACCCCTCCACTTT. The V call is TRBV20-1, the J call TRBJ1-6, with D hard to call. V lost 0 bases, J lost 12 bases, and 15 bases lay in between. Germline V gene data show CDR1 as DFQATT and CDR2 as SNEGSKA (reference sequence). There are 14 residues in the CDR3.

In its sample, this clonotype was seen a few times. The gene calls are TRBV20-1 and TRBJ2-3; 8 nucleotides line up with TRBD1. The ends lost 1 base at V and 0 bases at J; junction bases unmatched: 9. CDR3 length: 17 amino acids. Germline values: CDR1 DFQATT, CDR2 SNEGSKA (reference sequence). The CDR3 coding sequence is TGCAGTGCTAGAGCCTCGCGACAGGGGCCTAGCACAGATACGCAGTATTTT. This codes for CSARASRQGPSTDTQYF.

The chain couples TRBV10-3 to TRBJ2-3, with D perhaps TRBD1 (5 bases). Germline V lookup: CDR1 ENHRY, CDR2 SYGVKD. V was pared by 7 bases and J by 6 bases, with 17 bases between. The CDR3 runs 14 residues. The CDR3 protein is CAITHDSTDDTQYF. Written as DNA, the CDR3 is TGTGCCATCACCCATGACAGTACAGATGATACGCAGTATTTT.

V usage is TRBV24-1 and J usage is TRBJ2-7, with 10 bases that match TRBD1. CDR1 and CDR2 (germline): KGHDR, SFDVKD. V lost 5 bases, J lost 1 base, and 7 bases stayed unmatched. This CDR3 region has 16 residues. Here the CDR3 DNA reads TGTGCCACCAGTGCACCCCGGGGACAGGGGTCCTACGAGCAGTACTTC. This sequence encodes CATSAPRGQGSYEQYF.

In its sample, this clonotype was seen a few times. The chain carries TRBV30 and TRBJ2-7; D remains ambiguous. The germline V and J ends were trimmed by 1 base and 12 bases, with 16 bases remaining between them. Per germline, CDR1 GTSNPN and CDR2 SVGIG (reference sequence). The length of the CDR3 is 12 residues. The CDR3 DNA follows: TGTGCCTGGAGTGGGTACGTCTCGGGCAGGTACTTC. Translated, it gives CAWSGYVSGRYF.

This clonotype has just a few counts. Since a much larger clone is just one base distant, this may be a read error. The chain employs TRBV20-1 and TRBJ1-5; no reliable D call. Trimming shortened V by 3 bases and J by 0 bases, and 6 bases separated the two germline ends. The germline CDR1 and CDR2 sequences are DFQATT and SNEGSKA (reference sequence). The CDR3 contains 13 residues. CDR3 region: CSARGYSNQPQHF. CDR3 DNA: TGCAGTGCTAGGGGGTATAGCAATCAGCCCCAGCATTTT.

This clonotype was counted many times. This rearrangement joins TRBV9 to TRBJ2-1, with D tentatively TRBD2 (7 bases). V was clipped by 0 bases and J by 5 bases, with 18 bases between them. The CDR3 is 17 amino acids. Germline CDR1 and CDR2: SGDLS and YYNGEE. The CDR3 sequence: CASSVGGGRGGHNEQFF. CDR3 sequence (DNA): TGTGCCAGCAGCGTAGGTGGGGGAAGGGGGGGACACAATGAGCAGTTCTTC.

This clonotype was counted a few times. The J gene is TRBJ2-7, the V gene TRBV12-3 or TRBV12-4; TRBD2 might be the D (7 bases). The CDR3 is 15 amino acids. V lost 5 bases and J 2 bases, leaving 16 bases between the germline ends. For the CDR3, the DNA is TGTGCCAGCAGTCTGGGGGGCGGGGGTACCTACGAGCAGTACTTC. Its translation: CASSLGGGGTYEQYF.

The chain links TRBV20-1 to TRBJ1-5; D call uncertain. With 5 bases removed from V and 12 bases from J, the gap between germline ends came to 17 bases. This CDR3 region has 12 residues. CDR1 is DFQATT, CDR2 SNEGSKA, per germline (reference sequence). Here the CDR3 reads CSAGKSSRSQHF. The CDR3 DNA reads TGCAGTGCTGGGAAATCTTCGCGGAGCCAGCATTTT.

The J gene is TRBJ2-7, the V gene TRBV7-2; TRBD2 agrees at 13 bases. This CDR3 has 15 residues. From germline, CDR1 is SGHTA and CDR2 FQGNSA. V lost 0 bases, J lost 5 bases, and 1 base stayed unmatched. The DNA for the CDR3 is TGTGCCAGCAGCTTAGCTGGACTAGCGGGGGACGAGCAGTACTTC. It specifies CASSLAGLAGDEQYF.

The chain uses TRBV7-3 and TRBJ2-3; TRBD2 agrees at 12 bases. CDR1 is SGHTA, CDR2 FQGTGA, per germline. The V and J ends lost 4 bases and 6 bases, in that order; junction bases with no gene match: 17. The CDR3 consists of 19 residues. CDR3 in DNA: TGTGCCAGCAGCTCCTTGTCCGGCCCAAGGACTAGCGGGATTGATACGCAGTATTTT. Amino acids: CASSSLSGPRTSGIDTQYF. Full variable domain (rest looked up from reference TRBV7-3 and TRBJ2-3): GAGVSQTPSNKVTEKGKYVELRCDPISGHTALYWYRQSLGQGPEFLIYFQGTGAADDSGLPNDRFFAVRPEGSVSTLKIQRTERGDSAVYLCASSSLSGPRTSGIDTQYFGPGTRLTVL.

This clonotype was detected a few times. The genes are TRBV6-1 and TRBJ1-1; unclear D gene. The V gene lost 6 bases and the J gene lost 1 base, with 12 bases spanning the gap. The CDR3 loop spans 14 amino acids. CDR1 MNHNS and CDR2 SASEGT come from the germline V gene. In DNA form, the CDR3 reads TGTGCCAGCAGGCCCCGTCGTCGGAACACTGAAGCTTTCTTT. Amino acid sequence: CASRPRRRNTEAFF.

Here the CDR3 DNA reads TGTGCCAGCAGCTTCAGACTAGCGGAACAGCAGTTCTTC. It encodes CASSFRLAEQQFF. The V gene is TRBV7-2, the J gene TRBJ2-1; TRBD2 matches 9 bases. Germline lookup yields CDR1 SGHTA and CDR2 FQGNSA. Trimming cost V 3 bases and J 11 bases; bases outside gene matches: 5. The CDR3 contains 13 residues. The full variable domain, in which reference TRBV7-2 and TRBJ2-1 provide the parts outside the CDR3, is GAGVSQSPSNKVTEKGKDVELRCDPISGHTALYWYRQSLGQGLEFLIYFQGNSAPDKSGLPSDRFSAERTGGSVSTLTIQRTQQEDSAVYLCASSFRLAEQQFFGPGTRLTVL.